The 32 T cell receptor beta chains in this list originate from one sample, sequenced in a study of a mutant IDH1 vaccine in newly diagnosed glioma. The protocol was immunoSEQ multiplex PCR, while the TCRdb copy is restricted to in-frame clones and leaves out a portion. Among about 59,000 clones listed, more than 85% were seen once. Time point: baseline, week 1 (first vaccination visit). Regarding treatment: pre-vaccination baseline after standard-of-care therapy. Sample: PBMCs, taken from a glioma patient treated with radiotherapy, temozolomide or both. These receptors were taken from a man between 50 and 59 years old with glioma.

The gene calls are TRBV7-9 and TRBJ1-1, with D possibly TRBD1 on 6 matching bases. The CDR3 is 15 amino acids. Looked up from germline, CDR1 is SEHNR and CDR2 is FQNEAQ (reference sequence). Trimming stripped 2 bases from V and 6 bases from J, with 16 bases between. CDR3 sequence: CASSLRDNEHSEAFF. CDR3 nucleotides: TGTGCCAGCAGCTTAAGGGACAATGAACATTCTGAAGCTTTCTTT.

This chain links TRBV7-2 with TRBJ2-2, with 8 nucleotides matching TRBD2. CDR3 length: 16 amino acids. With 7 bases clipped from V and 7 bases from J, the junction kept 14 bases outside the gene matches. The V gene's germline CDR1 is SGHTA and CDR2 FQGNSA. DNA of the CDR3: TGTGCCAGCACCAATAGGGTGGGGACTAGAGGCGGGGAGCTGTTTTTT. Amino acids: CASTNRVGTRGGELFF.

This chain uses TRBV4-1 with TRBJ1-5; D is undetermined. Germline V gene lookup returns CDR1 MGHRA and CDR2 YSYEKL. The CDR3 runs to 16 residues. V dropped 3 bases and J dropped 0 bases, with 12 bases sitting between them. CDR3 region: CASSHTRDYSNQPQHF. The CDR3 nucleotides are TGCGCCAGCAGCCACACACGAGACTATAGCAATCAGCCCCAGCATTTT.

The CDR3 protein is CASSSRTSGRAYTDTQYF. The CDR3 DNA follows: TGTGCCAGCAGCTCCAGGACTAGCGGGAGGGCGTACACAGATACGCAGTATTTT. V is TRBV5-5 and J is TRBJ2-3; TRBD2 aligns across 15 bases. Germline CDR1 and CDR2: SGHKS and YYEKEE (reference sequence). This CDR3 has 18 amino acids. Trimming removed 3 bases from V and 2 bases from J; junction bases left unmatched: 7. Combining the CDR3 with reference TRBV5-5 and TRBJ2-3 gives the whole variable domain DAGVTQSPTHLIKTRGQQVTLRCSPISGHKSVSWYQQVLGQGPQFIFQYYEKEERGRGNFPDRFSARQFPNYSSELNVNALLLGDSALYLCASSSRTSGRAYTDTQYFGPGTRLTVL.

V gene TRBV13 combines with J gene TRBJ2-6; the match to TRBD1 covers 8 bases. The CDR3 loop spans 19 amino acids. V lost 2 bases, J lost 0 bases, and 9 bases stayed unmatched. From germline, CDR1 is PRHDT and CDR2 FYEKMQ (reference sequence). The CDR3 is CASSLWTRTGSSGANVLTF. CDR3 sequence (DNA): TGTGCCAGCAGCTTATGGACTCGGACAGGGTCCTCTGGGGCCAACGTCCTGACTTTC.

The chain carries TRBV5-5 and TRBJ2-7; 8 bases agree with TRBD1. This CDR3 spans 13 amino acids. The germline V gene has CDR1 SGHKS and CDR2 YYEKEE (reference sequence). The trim removed 2 bases at V and 4 bases at J, leaving 2 bases unmatched. Written as DNA, the CDR3 is TGTGCCAGCAGCTTAAGGGACAGGTACGAGCAGTACTTC. This encodes CASSLRDRYEQYF.

V and J are TRBV28 and TRBJ1-1, with unresolved D. This CDR3 comprises 15 residues. V gave up 5 bases and J gave up 3 bases, with 16 bases separating them. Germline V gene lookup returns CDR1 MDHEN and CDR2 SYDVKM. The CDR3 DNA reads as TGTGCCAGCAGTCCGGCTACATCGTACGACACTGAAGCTTTCTTT. Amino acids: CASSPATSYDTEAFF.

This chain uses TRBV6-4 with TRBJ1-5; D not resolved. In germline, CDR1 is MRHNA, CDR2 SNTAGT. Trimming left V 4 bases short and J 6 bases short, with 10 bases between. The CDR3 is 13 amino acids. The CDR3 sequence is CASSVILGQPQHF. The CDR3 region has the DNA TGTGCCAGCAGTGTAATTCTGGGTCAGCCCCAGCATTTT.

The J gene is TRBJ2-7, the V gene TRBV28, with 7 bases matching TRBD1. CDR1 is MDHEN and CDR2 is SYDVKM in the germline V gene. V trimming: 6 bases; J trimming: 1 base; junction bases outside the gene matches: 9. This CDR3 is built from 15 residues. The chain's CDR3 is CASRGADRASYEQYF. The CDR3 DNA reads as TGTGCCAGCAGAGGGGCAGACAGGGCTTCCTACGAGCAGTACTTC.

The chain combines TRBV15 with TRBJ1-3; the D gene is possibly TRBD1 (5 bases). Germline CDR1 reads LNHNV; CDR2 reads YYDKDF (reference sequence). The V end was cut by 5 bases, the J end by 4 bases, with 18 bases between. The CDR3 is made up of 16 amino acids. The CDR3 coding sequence is TGTGCCACCAGCCCCAAACAAAGGGGTTTAGGAAACACCATATATTTT. Residues: CATSPKQRGLGNTIYF. The full variable domain, its missing parts supplied by reference TRBV15 and TRBJ1-3, is DAMVIQNPRYQVTQFGKPVTLSCSQTLNHNVMYWYQQKSSQAPKLLFHYYDKDFNNEADTPDNFQSRRPNTSFCFLDIRSPGLGDTAMYLCATSPKQRGLGNTIYFGEGSWLTVV.

The chain links TRBV4-1 to TRBJ2-7, with D maybe TRBD1 (5 bases). Trimming stripped 4 bases from V and 7 bases from J, with 14 bases between. Germline loops: CDR1 MGHRA, CDR2 YSYEKL. The CDR3 runs to 13 residues. CDR3 DNA: TGCGCCAGCAGCCCCCTGCAGGGAAGGGAGCAGTACTTC. It yields the protein CASSPLQGREQYF.

The J gene is TRBJ1-6, the V gene TRBV10-2; maybe TRBD1 (6 bases). Trimming left V 8 bases short and J 10 bases short, with 15 bases between. From germline, CDR1 is WSHSY and CDR2 SAAADI. This CDR3 is 13 amino acids long. This CDR3 reads CASRQDPQSPLHF. CDR3 DNA sequence: TGCGCCAGCCGACAGGACCCTCAATCACCCCTCCACTTT.

This chain joins TRBV4-1 and TRBJ2-5; unclear D gene. CDR1 and CDR2 (germline): MGHRA, YSYEKL. With 3 bases removed from V and 0 bases from J, the gap between germline ends came to 14 bases. This CDR3 has 16 residues. The CDR3 protein is CASSQTRPLYQETQYF. The CDR3 DNA sequence: TGCGCCAGCAGCCAGACGAGACCCCTTTACCAAGAGACCCAGTACTTC.

J is TRBJ2-2 and V is TRBV5-1; possible D gene TRBD1, 6 bases. The germline V gene encodes CDR1 SGHRS and CDR2 YFSETQ. V was cut by 2 bases and J by 3 bases, with 8 bases left in between. This CDR3 has 14 residues. The CDR3 sequence: CASSFWTDTGELFF. The CDR3 bases are TGCGCCAGCAGCTTCTGGACAGACACCGGGGAGCTGTTTTTT.

The V and J genes are TRBV10-2 and TRBJ2-3; 7 positions match TRBD2. This CDR3 is built from 15 residues. Germline lookup yields CDR1 WSHSY and CDR2 SAAADI. Trimming took 9 bases from V and 4 from J; bases not matched to a gene: 13. The CDR3, as DNA: TGCGCCAGTCAAGCGGGGCCGGGTTCGGCAGATACGCAGTATTTT. It specifies CASQAGPGSADTQYF.

This clone was detected only a few times. The V gene is TRBV9, the J gene TRBJ1-1, with a possible D match to TRBD1 (6 bases). The germline V and J ends were trimmed by 3 bases and 4 bases, with 13 bases remaining between them. Germline V lookup: CDR1 SGDLS, CDR2 YYNGEE. The CDR3 covers 14 residues. The CDR3 sequence: CASSAGWDTTEAFF. In nucleotides, the CDR3 is TGTGCCAGCAGCGCCGGGTGGGACACCACTGAAGCTTTCTTT.

The chain carries TRBV9 and TRBJ2-5; D not resolved. V lost 4 bases to trimming and J lost 5 bases, with 15 bases between them. This CDR3 region has 14 residues. Germline CDR1 and CDR2: SGDLS and YYNGEE. CDR3 coding DNA: TGTGCCAGCAGCCCCAGTCCTGATTGGGAGACCCAGTACTTC. It codes for CASSPSPDWETQYF.

V gene TRBV29-1 combines with J gene TRBJ1-5; D gene ambiguous. CDR1 and CDR2 from the germline V gene are SQVTM and ANQGSEA. V dropped 4 bases and J dropped 3 bases, with 10 bases sitting between them. The CDR3 is 13 amino acids. The DNA for the CDR3 is TGCAGCGTTGCTGGGGATCTCAATCAGCCCCAGCATTTT. It specifies CSVAGDLNQPQHF.

The chain carries TRBV30 and TRBJ1-4; tentatively, D is TRBD1 (5 bases). Trimming pared 3 bases from V and 7 bases from J, leaving 15 bases between. The CDR3 has 14 amino acids. Germline loops: CDR1 GTSNPN, CDR2 SVGIG (reference sequence). The DNA of the CDR3 is TGTGCCTGGAGCAAGAGAGGGGTCGCTGAAAAACTGTTTTTT. The encoded protein is CAWSKRGVAEKLFF.

The rearrangement joins TRBV5-1 to TRBJ1-1; D is undetermined. The CDR3 is 13 residues long. V lost 1 base, J lost 3 bases, and 7 bases lay in between. Per germline, CDR1 SGHRS and CDR2 YFSETQ. DNA of the CDR3: TGCGCCAGCAGCTTGATGCGGGACACTGAAGCTTTCTTT. This gives the protein CASSLMRDTEAFF.

The V gene is TRBV4-3, the J gene TRBJ2-7; 13 nucleotides match TRBD2. CDR1 LGHNA and CDR2 YSLEER come from the germline V gene. After removal of 4 bases from V and 6 bases from J, the junction contained 12 bases not matched to a gene. CDR3 length: 17 amino acids. The CDR3: CASSRTSGGAGSLEQYF. CDR3 in DNA: TGCGCCAGCAGCCGCACTAGCGGGGGGGCCGGATCCCTCGAGCAGTACTTC.

The J gene is TRBJ2-1, the V gene TRBV4-2; D is possibly TRBD1 or TRBD2 (5 bases each). The germline V and J ends were trimmed by 3 bases and 5 bases, with 14 bases remaining between them. CDR3 length equals 15 residues. The germline V gene has CDR1 LGHNA and CDR2 YNFKEQ. In DNA form, the CDR3 reads TGTGCCAGCAGCCACGCCGGGACGCAGGACAATGAGCAGTTCTTC. Translated: CASSHAGTQDNEQFF.

The chain links TRBV28 to TRBJ2-7; tentatively, D is TRBD1 (5 bases). Germline lookup yields CDR1 MDHEN and CDR2 SYDVKM. V gave up 2 bases and J gave up 3 bases, with 23 bases separating them. The CDR3 extends over 18 amino acids. In DNA, the CDR3 is TGTGCCAGCAGTTTAGGGGCGGTCGCAGTTTTTCCTAACTACGAGCAGTACTTC. Its protein product is CASSLGAVAVFPNYEQYF.

This sequence joins TRBV28 and TRBJ1-2, with 8 bases identical to TRBD1. Germline trimming cut 3 bases from V and 4 bases from J; bases unmatched to any gene: 4. This CDR3 comprises 14 residues. Germline CDR1 is MDHEN and CDR2 is SYDVKM. The CDR3 DNA reads as TGTGCCAGCAGTTTCCTGGACAGGGCCTATGGCTACACCTTC. The encoded protein is CASSFLDRAYGYTF.

The chain links TRBV19 to TRBJ2-1; 7 nucleotides match TRBD2. V lost 7 bases, J lost 9 bases, and 12 bases stayed unmatched. The CDR3 spans 14 residues. Looked up from germline, CDR1 is LNHDA and CDR2 is SQIVND (reference sequence). The DNA for the CDR3 is TGTGCCAGTACCCCGGTGGGGGGGTTGGGTGAGCAGTTCTTC. Translated: CASTPVGGLGEQFF.

V gene TRBV29-1 combines with J gene TRBJ2-3; D not certain. Germline V CDR1 and CDR2: SQVTM, ANQGSEA. Trimming shortened V by 0 bases and J by 4 bases, and 5 bases separated the two germline ends. CDR3 length equals 12 residues. The CDR3 region is CSVEDGSDTQYF. In nucleotides, the CDR3 is TGCAGCGTTGAAGACGGATCAGATACGCAGTATTTT.

V gene TRBV5-4 combines with J gene TRBJ2-1; the match to TRBD2 covers 13 bases. Germline-derived CDR1 and CDR2 are SGHNT and YYREEE (reference sequence). The CDR3 runs 17 residues. V shed 2 bases, J shed 3 bases, and the junction held 5 bases outside the gene matches. CDR3 amino acids: CASSFGLAGAYYNEQFF. The CDR3, as DNA: TGTGCCAGCAGCTTTGGACTAGCGGGGGCCTACTACAATGAGCAGTTCTTC.

The J gene is TRBJ2-7, the V gene TRBV29-1, with D perhaps matching TRBD2 (7 bases). The CDR3 is 15 amino acids. CDR1 SQVTM and CDR2 ANQGSEA come from the germline V gene. Trimming stripped 4 bases from V and 2 bases from J, with 18 bases between. The CDR3 here is CSVVVSPGGTYEQYF. The CDR3 nucleotides read TGCAGCGTTGTGGTGTCTCCGGGGGGCACCTACGAGCAGTACTTC.

This clone turned up a few times. This chain uses TRBV7-2 with TRBJ1-5; TRBD1 is a possible D gene (6 bases). Trimming took off 1 base at V and 5 bases at J, with 12 bases between the two ends. The CDR3 is 15 residues long. Per the germline V gene, CDR1 is SGHTA and CDR2 is FQGNSA. CDR3 DNA sequence: TGTGCCAGCAGCTTAGGGACGACAGGTTATCAGCCCCAGCATTTT. As protein: CASSLGTTGYQPQHF.

The chain combines TRBV6-5 with TRBJ1-1; D not resolved. Germline-derived CDR1 and CDR2 are MNHEY and SVGAGI. The germline V and J ends were trimmed by 2 bases and 2 bases, with 6 bases remaining between them. The CDR3 runs to 13 residues. This CDR3 is CASSYGTNTEAFF. CDR3 DNA: TGTGCCAGCAGTTACGGCACCAACACTGAAGCTTTCTTT.

The V gene is TRBV27, the J gene TRBJ2-1; D is perhaps TRBD1 (5 bases). This CDR3 is built from 14 residues. Trimming removed 4 bases from V and 1 base from J, with 8 bases in between. Germline CDR1 MNHEY, CDR2 SMNVEV (reference sequence). The CDR3 loop is CASSSGWSYNEQFF. The CDR3 bases are TGTGCCAGCAGTTCAGGGTGGTCCTACAATGAGCAGTTCTTC.

The J gene is TRBJ1-4, the V gene TRBV7-9; D perhaps matches TRBD1 (5 bases). The V gene's germline CDR1 is SEHNR and CDR2 FQNEAQ (reference sequence). CDR3 length: 12 residues. V lost 3 bases, J lost 7 bases, and 6 bases lay in between. The CDR3 protein is CASSFQGEKLFF. The DNA for the CDR3 is TGTGCCAGCAGCTTCCAGGGTGAAAAACTGTTTTTT.